This record covers a single T cell receptor beta chain. Its antigen is unknown. Germline values: CDR1 KGHSH, CDR2 LQKENI. The CDR3 extends over 16 amino acids. Unmatched junction bases numbered 5, after V lost 1 base and J lost 2 bases. The sample comes from a study of CD8 T cells in Susac syndrome. Overall study results and limits: The number of individuals included in the study's TCR sequencing and HLA analysis was acknowledged as relatively small.

From blood CD8+ and CD4+ T cells, TCR beta sequences were generated. It was treatment-naive patients with stable or active relapsing-remitting disease who made up the multiple sclerosis controls. TEMRA cells were FACS-enriched, and CD8+ and CD4+ T cells were isolated negatively. The RNA, about 0.45 to 1 ug, was put through reverse transcription using random hexamers. TCRdb called the immunoSEQ multiplex PCR reads again in MiXCR, with one record for every CDR3 protein. The data contain 180,000 or so distinct CDR3 sequences, around 96% of them seen just once; the ten biggest clones take up around 0.085%.

The rearrangement joins TRBV18 to TRBJ2-5; 9 positions match TRBD1. What was sequenced was CD4+ T cells from PBMCs. This TCR derives from a human donor with multiple sclerosis. Written as DNA, the CDR3 is TGTGCCAGCTCACCACAGGACAGGGGAGGTCAAGAGACCCAGTACTTC. This translates into CASSPQDRGGQETQYF. Variable domain in full (rest from reference TRBV18 and TRBJ2-5): NAGVMQNPRHLVRRRGQEARLRCSPMKGHSHVYWYRQLPEEGLKFMVYLQKENIIDESGMPKERFSAEFPKEGPSILRIQQVVRGDSAAYFCASSPQDRGGQETQYFGPGTRLLVL.